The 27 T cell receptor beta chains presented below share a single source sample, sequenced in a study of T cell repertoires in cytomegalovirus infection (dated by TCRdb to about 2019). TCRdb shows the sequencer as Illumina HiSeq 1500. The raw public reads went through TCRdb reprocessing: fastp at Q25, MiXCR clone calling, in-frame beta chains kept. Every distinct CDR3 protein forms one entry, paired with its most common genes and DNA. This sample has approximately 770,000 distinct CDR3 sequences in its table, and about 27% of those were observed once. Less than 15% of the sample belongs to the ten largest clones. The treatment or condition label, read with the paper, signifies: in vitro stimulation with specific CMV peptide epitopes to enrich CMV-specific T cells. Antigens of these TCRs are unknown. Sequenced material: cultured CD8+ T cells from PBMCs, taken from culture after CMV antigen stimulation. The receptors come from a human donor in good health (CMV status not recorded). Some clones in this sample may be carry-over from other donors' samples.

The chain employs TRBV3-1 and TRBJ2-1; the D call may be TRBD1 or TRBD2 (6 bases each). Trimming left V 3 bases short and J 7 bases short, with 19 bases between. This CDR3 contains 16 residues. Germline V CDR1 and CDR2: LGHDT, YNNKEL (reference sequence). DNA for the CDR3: TGTGCCAGCAGCCAGATCGGGGGCGAACGGACTAATGAGCAGTTCTTC. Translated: CASSQIGGERTNEQFF.

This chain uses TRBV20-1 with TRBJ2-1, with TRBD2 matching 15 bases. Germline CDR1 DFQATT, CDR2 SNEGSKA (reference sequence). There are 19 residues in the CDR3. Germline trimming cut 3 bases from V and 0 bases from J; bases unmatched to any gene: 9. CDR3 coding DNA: TGCAGTGCTAGTCCGGGACTAGCGGGGGGACCGGGCTCCTACAATGAGCAGTTCTTC. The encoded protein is CSASPGLAGGPGSYNEQFF.

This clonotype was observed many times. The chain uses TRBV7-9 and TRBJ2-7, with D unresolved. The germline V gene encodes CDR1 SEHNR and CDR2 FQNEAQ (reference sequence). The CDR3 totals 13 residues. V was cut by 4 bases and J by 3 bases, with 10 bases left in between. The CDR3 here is CASSSGSGYEQYF. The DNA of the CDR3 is TGTGCCAGCAGCTCCGGATCGGGCTACGAGCAGTACTTC.

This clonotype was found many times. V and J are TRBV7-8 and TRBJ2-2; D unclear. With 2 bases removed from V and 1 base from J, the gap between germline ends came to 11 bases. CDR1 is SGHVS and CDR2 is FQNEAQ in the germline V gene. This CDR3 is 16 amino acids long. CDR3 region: CASSLSFARNTGELFF. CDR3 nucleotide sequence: TGTGCCAGCAGCTTATCGTTTGCCAGGAACACCGGGGAGCTGTTTTTT.

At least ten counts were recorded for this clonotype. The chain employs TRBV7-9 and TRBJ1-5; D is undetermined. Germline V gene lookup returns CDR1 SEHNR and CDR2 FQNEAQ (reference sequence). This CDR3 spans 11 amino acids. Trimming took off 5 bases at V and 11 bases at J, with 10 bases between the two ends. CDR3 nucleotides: TGTGCCAGCAGCAAAGATGCGGCCCAGCATTTT. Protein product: CASSKDAAQHF.

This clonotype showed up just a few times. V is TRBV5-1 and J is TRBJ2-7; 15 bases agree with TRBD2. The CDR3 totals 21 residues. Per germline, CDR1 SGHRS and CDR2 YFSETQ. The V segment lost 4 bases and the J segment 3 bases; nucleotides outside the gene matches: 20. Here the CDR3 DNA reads TGCGCCAGCAGCCCAGGACTAGCGGGGGGGCCTTTTTCCCTCTCCTACTACGAGCAGTACTTC. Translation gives CASSPGLAGGPFSLSYYEQYF. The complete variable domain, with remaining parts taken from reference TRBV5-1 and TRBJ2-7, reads KAGVTQTPRYLIKTRGQQVTLSCSPISGHRSVSWYQQTPGQGLQFLFEYFSETQRNKGNFPGRFSGRQFSNSRSEMNVSTLELGDSALYLCASSPGLAGGPFSLSYYEQYFGPGTRLTVT.

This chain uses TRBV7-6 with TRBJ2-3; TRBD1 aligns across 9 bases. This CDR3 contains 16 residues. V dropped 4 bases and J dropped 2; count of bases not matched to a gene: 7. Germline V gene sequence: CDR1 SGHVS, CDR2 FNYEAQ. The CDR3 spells CASSSPTGGVTDTQYF. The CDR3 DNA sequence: TGTGCCAGCAGCTCCCCAACAGGGGGCGTCACAGATACGCAGTATTTT.

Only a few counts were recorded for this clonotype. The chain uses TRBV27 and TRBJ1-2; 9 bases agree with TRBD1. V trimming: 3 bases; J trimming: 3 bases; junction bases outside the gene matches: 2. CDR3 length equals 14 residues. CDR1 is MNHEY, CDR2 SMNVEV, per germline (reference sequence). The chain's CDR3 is CASSLGTGYYGYTF. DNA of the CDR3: TGTGCCAGCAGTTTGGGGACAGGGTACTATGGCTACACCTTC.

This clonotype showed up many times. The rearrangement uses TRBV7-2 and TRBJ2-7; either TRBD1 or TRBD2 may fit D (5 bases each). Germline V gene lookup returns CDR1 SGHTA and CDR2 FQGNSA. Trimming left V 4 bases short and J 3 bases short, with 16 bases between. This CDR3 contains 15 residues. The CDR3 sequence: CASSSPGHGIYEQYV. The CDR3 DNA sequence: TGTGCCAGCAGCTCCCCGGGGCACGGAATCTACGAGCAGTACGTC.

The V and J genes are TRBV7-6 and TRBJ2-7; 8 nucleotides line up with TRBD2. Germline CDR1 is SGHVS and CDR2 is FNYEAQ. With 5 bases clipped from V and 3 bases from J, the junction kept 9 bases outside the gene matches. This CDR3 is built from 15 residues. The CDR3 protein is CASSPDWGTSYEQYF. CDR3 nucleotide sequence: TGTGCCAGCAGCCCTGACTGGGGGACTAGCTACGAGCAGTACTTC.

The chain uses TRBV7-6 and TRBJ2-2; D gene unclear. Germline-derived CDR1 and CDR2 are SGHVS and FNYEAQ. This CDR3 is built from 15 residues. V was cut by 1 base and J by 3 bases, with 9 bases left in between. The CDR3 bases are TGTGCCAGCAGCTTAGAGGGCAGCTACACCGGGGAGCTGTTTTTT. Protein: CASSLEGSYTGELFF.

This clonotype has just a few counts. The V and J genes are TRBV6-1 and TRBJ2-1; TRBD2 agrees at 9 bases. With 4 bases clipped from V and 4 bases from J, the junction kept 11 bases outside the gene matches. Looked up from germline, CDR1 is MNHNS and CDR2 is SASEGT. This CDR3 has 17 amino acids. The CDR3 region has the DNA TGTGCCAGCAGTGGCAACAGGACTAGCGCCCCTTACAATGAGCAGTTCTTC. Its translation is CASSGNRTSAPYNEQFF.

CDR3 nucleotides: TGTGCCAGCAGCCCTTTAGCGGGGGCCACAGATACGCAGTATTTT. It encodes CASSPLAGATDTQYF. V gene TRBV11-3 combines with J gene TRBJ2-3; TRBD2 matches 9 bases. V shed 5 bases and J 2 bases; nucleotides not matched to a gene: 5. The CDR3 is made up of 15 amino acids. Germline CDR1 SGHNT, CDR2 YENEEA.

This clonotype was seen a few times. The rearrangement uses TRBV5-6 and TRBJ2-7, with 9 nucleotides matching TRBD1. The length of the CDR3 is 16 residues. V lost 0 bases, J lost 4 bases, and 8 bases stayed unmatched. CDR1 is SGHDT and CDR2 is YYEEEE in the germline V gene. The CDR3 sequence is CASSLAGQGRRYEQYV. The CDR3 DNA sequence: TGTGCCAGCAGCTTGGCGGGACAGGGACGAAGGTACGAGCAGTACGTC.

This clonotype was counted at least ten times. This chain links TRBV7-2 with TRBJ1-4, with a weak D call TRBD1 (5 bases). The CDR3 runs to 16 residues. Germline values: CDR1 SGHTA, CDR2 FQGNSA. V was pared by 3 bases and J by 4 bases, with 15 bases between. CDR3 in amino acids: CASSFGRASVNEKLFF. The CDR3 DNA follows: TGTGCCAGCAGCTTTGGCAGGGCTTCCGTTAATGAAAAACTGTTTTTT.

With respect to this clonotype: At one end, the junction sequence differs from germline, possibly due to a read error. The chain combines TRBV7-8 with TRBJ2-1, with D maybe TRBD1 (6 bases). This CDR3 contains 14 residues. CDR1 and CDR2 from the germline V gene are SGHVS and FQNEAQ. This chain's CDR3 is CASSFRDTYNEEFF. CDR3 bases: TGTGCCAGCAGCTTCCGGGACACTTACAATGAGGAGTTCTTC.

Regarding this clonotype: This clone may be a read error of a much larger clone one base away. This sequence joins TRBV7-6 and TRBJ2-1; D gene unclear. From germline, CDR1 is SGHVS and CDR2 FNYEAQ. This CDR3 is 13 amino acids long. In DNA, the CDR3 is TGTGCCAACAGCTTAGTTGAGCCCCCTGAGCAGTTCTTC. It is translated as CANSLVEPPEQFF.

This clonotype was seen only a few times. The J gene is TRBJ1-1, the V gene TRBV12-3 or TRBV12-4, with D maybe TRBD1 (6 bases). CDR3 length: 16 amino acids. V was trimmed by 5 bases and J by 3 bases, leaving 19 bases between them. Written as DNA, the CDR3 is TGTGCCAGCAGTATCCGGGCTCGAGCAGGGGACACTGAAGCTTTCTTT. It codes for CASSIRARAGDTEAFF.

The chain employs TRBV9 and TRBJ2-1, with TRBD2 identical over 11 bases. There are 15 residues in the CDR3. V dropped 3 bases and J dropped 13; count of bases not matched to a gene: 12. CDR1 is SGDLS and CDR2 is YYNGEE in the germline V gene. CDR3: CASSAPPGLAVIQFF. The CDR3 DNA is TGTGCCAGCAGCGCCCCTCCGGGACTAGCGGTCATTCAGTTCTTC.

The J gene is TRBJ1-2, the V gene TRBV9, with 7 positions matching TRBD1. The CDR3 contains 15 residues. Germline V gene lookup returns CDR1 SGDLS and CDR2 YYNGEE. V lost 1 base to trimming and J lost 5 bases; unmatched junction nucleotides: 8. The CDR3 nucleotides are TGTGCCAGCAGCGTATCTACAGGGGAAAATTATGGCTACACCTTC. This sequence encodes CASSVSTGENYGYTF.

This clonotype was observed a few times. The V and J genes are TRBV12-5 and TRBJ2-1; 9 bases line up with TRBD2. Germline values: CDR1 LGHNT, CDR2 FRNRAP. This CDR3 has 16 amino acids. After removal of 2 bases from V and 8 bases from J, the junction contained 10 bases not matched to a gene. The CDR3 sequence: CASGLRGGGVNDEQFF. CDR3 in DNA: TGTGCTAGTGGTTTGAGAGGCGGGGGGGTTAATGATGAGCAGTTCTTC.

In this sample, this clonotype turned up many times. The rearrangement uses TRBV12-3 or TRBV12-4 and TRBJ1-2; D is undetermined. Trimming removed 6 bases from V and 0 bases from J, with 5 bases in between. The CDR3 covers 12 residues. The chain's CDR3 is CASSDANYGYTF. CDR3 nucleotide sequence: TGTGCCAGCAGCGACGCTAACTATGGCTACACCTTC.

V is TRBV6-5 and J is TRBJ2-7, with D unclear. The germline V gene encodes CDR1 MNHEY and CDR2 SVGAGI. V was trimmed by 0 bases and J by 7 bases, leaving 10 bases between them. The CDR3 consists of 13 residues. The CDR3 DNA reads TGTGCCAGCAGTTACTCGGATGAGGTAGAGCAGTACTTC. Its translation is CASSYSDEVEQYF.

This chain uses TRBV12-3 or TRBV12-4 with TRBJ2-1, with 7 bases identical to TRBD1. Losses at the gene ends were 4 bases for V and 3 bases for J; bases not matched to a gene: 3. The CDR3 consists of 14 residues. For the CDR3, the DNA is TGTGCCAGCAGTTCAACAGGGGACTACAATGAGCAGTTCTTC. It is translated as CASSSTGDYNEQFF.

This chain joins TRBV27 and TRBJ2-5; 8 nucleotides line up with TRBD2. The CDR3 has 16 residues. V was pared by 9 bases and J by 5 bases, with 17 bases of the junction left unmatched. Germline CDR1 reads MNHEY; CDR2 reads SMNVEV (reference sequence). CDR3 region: CASFTSGGAGWETQYF. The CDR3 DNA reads TGTGCCAGTTTTACCTCCGGGGGGGCCGGTTGGGAGACCCAGTACTTC.

This CDR3 is CSVEEYDRTEAFF. CDR3 sequence (DNA): TGCAGCGTTGAAGAGTATGACAGGACTGAAGCTTTCTTT. The chain combines TRBV29-1 with TRBJ1-1; TRBD1 might be the D (6 bases). Deletions cut 0 bases from V and 5 bases from J, with 10 bases between. This CDR3 spans 13 amino acids. The germline V gene has CDR1 SQVTM and CDR2 ANQGSEA.

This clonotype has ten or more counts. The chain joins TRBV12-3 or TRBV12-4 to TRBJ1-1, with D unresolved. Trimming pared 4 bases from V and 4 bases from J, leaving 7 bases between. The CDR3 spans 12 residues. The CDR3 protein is CASSSKATEAFF. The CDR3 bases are TGTGCCAGCAGTTCAAAGGCCACTGAAGCTTTCTTT.